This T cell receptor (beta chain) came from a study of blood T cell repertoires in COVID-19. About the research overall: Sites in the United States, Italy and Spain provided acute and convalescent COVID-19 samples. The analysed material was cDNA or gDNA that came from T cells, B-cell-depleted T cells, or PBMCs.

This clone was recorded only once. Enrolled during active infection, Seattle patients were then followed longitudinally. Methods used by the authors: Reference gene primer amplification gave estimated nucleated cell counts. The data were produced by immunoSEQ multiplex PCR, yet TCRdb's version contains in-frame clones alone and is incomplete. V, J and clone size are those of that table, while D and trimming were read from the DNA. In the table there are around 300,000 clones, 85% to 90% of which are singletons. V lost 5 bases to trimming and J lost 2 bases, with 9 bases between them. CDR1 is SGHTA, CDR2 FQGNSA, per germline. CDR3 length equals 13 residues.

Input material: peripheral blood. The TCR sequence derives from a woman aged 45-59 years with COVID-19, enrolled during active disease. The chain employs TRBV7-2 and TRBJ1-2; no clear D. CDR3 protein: CASSPYVNYGYTF. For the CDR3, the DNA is TGTGCCAGCAGCCCCTATGTCAACTATGGCTACACCTTC.